The count of the clone carrying this T cell receptor beta chain is one. What it binds is unknown. This CDR3 has 15 residues. V was pared by 0 bases and J by 0 bases, with 10 bases between. Germline lookup yields CDR1 SGDLS and CDR2 YYNGEE. Using immunoSEQ multiplex PCR, the repertoire was profiled, and TCRdb retains in-frame clones only, with some absent. The sample yields about 29,000 clones, roughly four fifths seen once. Autoimmune disease history or systemic immunosuppression disqualified patients. At baseline, cycle 4 day 1, and cycle 7 day 1, blood was sampled. The data are from a study of OX40 agonist ivuxolimab in advanced cancers. Study-wide results and caveats: The antigens recognized by the expanded peripheral T cells, that is their antigen specificity, were not determined.

The receptor's source is an adult with an advanced solid tumor such as melanoma, head and neck, liver or kidney cancer. The sample in question was CD4+ or CD8+ T cells sorted from blood, obtained in a trial of the OX40 agonist ivuxolimab. The J gene is TRBJ2-7, the V gene TRBV9, with D perhaps TRBD1 (6 bases). The CDR3 reads CASSVGVGGSYEQYF. CDR3 DNA sequence: TGTGCCAGCAGCGTAGGGGTAGGGGGCTCCTACGAGCAGTACTTC. Drawing the rest from reference TRBV9 and TRBJ2-7, the complete variable domain is DSGVTQTPKHLITATGQRVTLRCSPRSGDLSVYWYQQSLDQGLQFLIQYYNGEERAKGNILERFSAQQFPDLHSELNLSSLELGDSALYFCASSVGVGGSYEQYFGPGTRLTVT.